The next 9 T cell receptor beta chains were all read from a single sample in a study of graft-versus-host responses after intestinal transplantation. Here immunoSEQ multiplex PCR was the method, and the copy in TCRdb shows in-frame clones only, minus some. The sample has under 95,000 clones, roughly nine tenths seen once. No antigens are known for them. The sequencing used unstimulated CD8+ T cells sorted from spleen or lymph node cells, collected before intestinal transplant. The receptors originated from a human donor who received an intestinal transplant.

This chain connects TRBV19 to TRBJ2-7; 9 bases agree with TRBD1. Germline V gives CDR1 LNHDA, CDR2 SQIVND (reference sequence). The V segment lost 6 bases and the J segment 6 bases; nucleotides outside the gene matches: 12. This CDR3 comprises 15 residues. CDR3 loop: CASSLLQGASSEQYF. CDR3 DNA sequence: TGTGCCAGTAGCCTCTTACAGGGGGCGTCTTCCGAGCAGTACTTC.

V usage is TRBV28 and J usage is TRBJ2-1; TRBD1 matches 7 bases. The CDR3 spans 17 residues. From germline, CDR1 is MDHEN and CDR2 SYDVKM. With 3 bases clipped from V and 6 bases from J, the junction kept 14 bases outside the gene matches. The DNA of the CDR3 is TGTGCCAGCAGTTTTAGGGTCGGGACAGAGCTTTTCAATGAGCAGTTCTTC. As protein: CASSFRVGTELFNEQFF.

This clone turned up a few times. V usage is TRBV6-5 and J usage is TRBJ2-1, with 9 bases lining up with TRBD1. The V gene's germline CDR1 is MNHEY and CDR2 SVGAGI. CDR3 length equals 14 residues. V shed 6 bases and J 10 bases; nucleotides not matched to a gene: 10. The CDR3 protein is CASRTGQGSGEQFF. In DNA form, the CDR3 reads TGTGCCAGCAGAACGGGACAGGGAAGTGGGGAGCAGTTCTTC.

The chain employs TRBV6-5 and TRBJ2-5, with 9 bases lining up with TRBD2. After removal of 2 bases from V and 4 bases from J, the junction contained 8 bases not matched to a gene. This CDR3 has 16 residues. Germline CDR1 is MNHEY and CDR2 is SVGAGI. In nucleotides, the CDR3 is TGTGCCAGCAGTTACGGCCGGGGACTAGCCGGAGAGACCCAGTACTTC. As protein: CASSYGRGLAGETQYF.

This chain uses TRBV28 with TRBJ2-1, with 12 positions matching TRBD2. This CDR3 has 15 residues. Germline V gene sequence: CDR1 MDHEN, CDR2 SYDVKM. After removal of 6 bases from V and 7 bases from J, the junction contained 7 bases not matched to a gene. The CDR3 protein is CASSGGTSGWNEQFF. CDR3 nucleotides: TGTGCCAGCAGCGGGGGGACTAGCGGGTGGAATGAGCAGTTCTTC.

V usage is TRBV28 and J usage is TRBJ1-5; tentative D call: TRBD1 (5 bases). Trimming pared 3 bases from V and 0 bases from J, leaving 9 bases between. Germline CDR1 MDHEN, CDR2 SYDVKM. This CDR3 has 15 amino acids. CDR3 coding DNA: TGTGCCAGCAGTTTGCGGGGCCATAGCAATCAGCCCCAGCATTTT. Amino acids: CASSLRGHSNQPQHF.

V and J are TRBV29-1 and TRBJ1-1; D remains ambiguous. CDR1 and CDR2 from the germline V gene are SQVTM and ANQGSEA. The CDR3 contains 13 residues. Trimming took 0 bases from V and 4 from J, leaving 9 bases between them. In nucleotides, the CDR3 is TGCAGCGTTGAAGAGGGGAGAATCACTGAAGCTTTCTTT. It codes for CSVEEGRITEAFF.

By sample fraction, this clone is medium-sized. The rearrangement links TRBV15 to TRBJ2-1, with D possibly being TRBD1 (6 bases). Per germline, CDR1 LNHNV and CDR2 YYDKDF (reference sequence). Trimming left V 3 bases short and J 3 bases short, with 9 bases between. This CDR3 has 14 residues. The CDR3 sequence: CATSSEGGYNEQFF. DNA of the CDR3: TGTGCCACCAGCAGTGAAGGGGGCTACAATGAGCAGTTCTTC.

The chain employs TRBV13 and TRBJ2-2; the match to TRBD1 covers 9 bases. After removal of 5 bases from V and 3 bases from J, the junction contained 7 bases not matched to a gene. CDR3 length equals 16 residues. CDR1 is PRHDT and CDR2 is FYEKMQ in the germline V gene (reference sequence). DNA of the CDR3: TGTGCCAGCAGCCTCGGACAGGGGTCGTACACCGGGGAGCTGTTTTTT. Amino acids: CASSLGQGSYTGELFF.